The source of this TCR beta chain is a study of blood T cells in healthy people across ages. A second about 7 to 12 cycle PCR used barcoded and J-beta primers. A single record per CDR3 protein comes from TCRdb applying MiXCR to the 5' RACE reads. The sample yields around 990,000 distinct CDR3 sequences, 35% to 40% seen once. As regards this clonotype: A read error is possible here, since a much larger clone lies one base away.

The CDR3 runs 14 residues. The sequence was collected from a man between 18 and 35 years old in good health. The chain employs TRBV21-1 and TRBJ2-1; the table's D call, TRBD1, has no DNA check behind it. TRBV21-1 is shown as a pseudogene. Material: blood. CDR3 bases: TGTGCCAACCCGCATGGGGGGTCCTACAATGAGCAGTTCTTC. This sequence encodes CANPHGGSYNEQFF.